Presented here are 17 T cell receptor beta chains from one specimen sequenced in a study of OX40 agonist ivuxolimab in advanced cancers. Clones were read by immunoSEQ multiplex PCR, and TCRdb kept only the in-frame ones, dropping some. The sample consists of 75,000 to 90,000 clones, around nine tenths of them appearing once. The specimen was CD4+ or CD8+ T cells sorted from blood, collected in a trial of the OX40 agonist ivuxolimab. These receptors came from an adult with an advanced solid tumor such as melanoma, head and neck, liver or kidney cancer.

The chain combines TRBV6-1 with TRBJ2-5, with 9 bases aligning to TRBD2. CDR1 and CDR2 (germline): MNHNS, SASEGT. CDR3 length: 17 amino acids. The junction had 8 bases not matched to a gene; V was cut back by 0 bases and J by 3 bases. The CDR3 nucleotides are TGTGCCAGCAGTGAAGCCCCCCTTTCTAGCGGGGAAGAGACCCAGTACTTC. Protein product: CASSEAPLSSGEETQYF.

V usage is TRBV5-1 and J usage is TRBJ2-5; D is tentatively TRBD1 or TRBD2 (5 bases each). Germline CDR1 is SGHRS and CDR2 is YFSETQ. V lost 4 bases and J lost 3, with 13 bases in between. This CDR3 contains 14 residues. In nucleotides, the CDR3 is TGCGCCAGCAGCCAATCCGGGGCCGAAGAGACCCAGTACTTC. Translation gives CASSQSGAEETQYF.

The rearrangement uses TRBV2 and TRBJ1-6, with a weak D call TRBD1 (6 bases). CDR3 size: 14 residues. V lost 8 bases, J lost 12 bases, and 20 bases lay in between. Germline-derived CDR1 and CDR2 are SNHLY and FYNNEI. The CDR3 nucleotides read TGTGCCAGCCTCCCCGAGGGGGAAAGGAGACCCCTCCACTTT. It codes for CASLPEGERRPLHF.

The chain carries TRBV5-4 and TRBJ2-7, with D unresolved. In germline, CDR1 is SGHNT, CDR2 YYREEE (reference sequence). This CDR3 contains 14 residues. With 4 bases removed from V and 5 bases from J, the gap between germline ends came to 16 bases. Written as DNA, the CDR3 is TGTGCCAGCAGCCCGGAGTGGCAGAGGAACGAGCAGTACTTC. Translating gives CASSPEWQRNEQYF.

This clone was counted once. Here the CDR3 reads CAWKGTGGNSPLHF. CDR3 in DNA: TGTGCCTGGAAGGGGACAGGGGGGAATTCACCCCTCCACTTT. The chain employs TRBV30 and TRBJ1-6; 11 bases agree with TRBD1. Per the germline V gene, CDR1 is GTSNPN and CDR2 is SVGIG (reference sequence). With 4 bases clipped from V and 7 bases from J, the junction kept 3 bases outside the gene matches. The length of the CDR3 is 14 residues.

The gene calls are TRBV5-6 and TRBJ1-2, with a weak D call TRBD1 (5 bases). Between the trimmed V and J ends, which lost 4 bases and 0 bases, there was a span of 13 bases. Germline V CDR1 and CDR2: SGHDT, YYEEEE. The length of the CDR3 is 15 residues. The CDR3 nucleotides read TGTGCCAGCAGCCGGGGGGGAAGAGCTAACTATGGCTACACCTTC. Its protein is CASSRGGRANYGYTF.

This clone was detected once. At one end, the junction sequence differs from germline, possibly due to a read error. This chain joins TRBV19 and TRBJ1-4; 9 positions agree with TRBD1. The CDR3 covers 16 residues. The germline V gene encodes CDR1 LNHDA and CDR2 SQIVND (reference sequence). CDR3 loop: CASRDRASVPNEKLFF. DNA for the CDR3: TGTGCGAGTAGGGACAGGGCGAGCGTCCCTAATGAAAAACTGTTTTTT.

The chain carries TRBV14 and TRBJ1-4; 7 positions match TRBD1. CDR3 length: 15 residues. Germline V CDR1 and CDR2: SGHDN, FVKESK. V was clipped by 4 bases and J by 8 bases; unmatched bases: 10. CDR3 region: CASSPRKGGGEKLFF. As DNA, the CDR3 is TGTGCCAGCAGCCCCCGGAAAGGGGGCGGCGAAAAACTGTTTTTT.

This chain connects TRBV27 to TRBJ1-2, with a tentative D call TRBD1 (5 bases). The CDR3 has 14 residues. Per the germline V gene, CDR1 is MNHEY and CDR2 is SMNVEV (reference sequence). Trimming left V 0 bases short and J 4 bases short, with 9 bases between. In DNA, the CDR3 is TGTGCCAGCAGTTTATCGCGGGGGGGCTATGGCTACACCTTC. It encodes CASSLSRGGYGYTF.

V and J are TRBV13 and TRBJ1-1; TRBD1 matches 7 bases. Germline-derived CDR1 and CDR2 are PRHDT and FYEKMQ (reference sequence). V lost 2 bases to trimming and J lost 5 bases; unmatched junction nucleotides: 5. The CDR3 is made up of 14 amino acids. Here the CDR3 DNA reads TGTGCCAGCAGCTTACAGGGGGATCTAACTGAAGCTTTCTTT. Its translation: CASSLQGDLTEAFF.

The V call is TRBV4-2, the J call TRBJ1-1; TRBD1 matches 9 bases. CDR3 length equals 15 residues. Trimming took 3 bases from V and 5 from J; bases not matched to a gene: 7. Germline V CDR1 and CDR2: LGHNA, YNFKEQ. DNA of the CDR3: TGTGCCAGCAGCCAGGTACCGGGACAGGGTACTGAAGCTTTCTTT. Its protein is CASSQVPGQGTEAFF.

The V call is TRBV18, the J call TRBJ1-2; 9 bases agree with TRBD1. V shed 1 base, J shed 4 bases, and the junction held 4 bases outside the gene matches. In germline, CDR1 is KGHSH, CDR2 LQKENI. The CDR3 spans 15 residues. The DNA for the CDR3 is TGTGCCAGCTCACCACGGACAGGGGAGAGCTATGGCTACACCTTC. Amino acids: CASSPRTGESYGYTF.

The V gene is TRBV6-6, the J gene TRBJ1-6; a weak D match, TRBD1 (5 bases). The CDR3 loop spans 15 amino acids. The germline V and J ends were trimmed by 6 bases and 9 bases, with 18 bases remaining between them. CDR1 is MNHNY, CDR2 SVGAGI, per germline (reference sequence). The CDR3 spells CASSPYGREGSPLHF. CDR3 DNA sequence: TGTGCCAGCAGCCCCTATGGCAGGGAGGGTTCACCCCTCCACTTT.

CDR3 amino acids: CASSQNSGGYTF. In nucleotides, the CDR3 is TGCGCCAGCAGCCAAAACAGTGGAGGCTACACCTTC. The chain is built from TRBV5-1 and TRBJ1-2, with unresolved D. This CDR3 has 12 amino acids. V was clipped by 4 bases and J by 8 bases, with 12 bases between them. CDR1 and CDR2 (germline): SGHRS, YFSETQ.

J is TRBJ2-6 and V is TRBV7-9, with a tentative D call TRBD2 (6 bases). The CDR3 consists of 13 residues. V was pared by 11 bases and J by 3 bases, with 11 bases between. Per the germline V gene, CDR1 is SEHNR and CDR2 is FQNEAQ (reference sequence). CDR3: CAPGGLGANVLTF. As DNA, the CDR3 is TGTGCCCCCGGAGGGCTTGGGGCCAACGTCCTGACTTTC.

The gene calls are TRBV5-4 and TRBJ1-2, with TRBD1 as a possible D gene (5 bases). In germline, CDR1 is SGHNT, CDR2 YYREEE (reference sequence). Between the trimmed V and J ends, which lost 2 bases and 3 bases, there was a span of 14 bases. There are 15 residues in the CDR3. This CDR3 is CASSFPFTGDYGYTF. CDR3 nucleotides: TGTGCCAGCAGCTTCCCTTTCACGGGGGACTATGGCTACACCTTC.

The chain is built from TRBV5-4 and TRBJ2-7; 8 nucleotides line up with TRBD1. CDR1 SGHNT and CDR2 YYREEE come from the germline V gene (reference sequence). The ends lost 6 bases at V and 4 bases at J; junction bases unmatched: 15. This CDR3 spans 16 amino acids. The CDR3 bases are TGTGCCAGCACCCCCGGTGGGGCAGGGGGCTTGTACGAGCAGTACTTC. This translates into CASTPGGAGGLYEQYF. Full variable domain (rest looked up from reference TRBV5-4 and TRBJ2-7): ETGVTQSPTHLIKTRGQQVTLRCSSQSGHNTVSWYQQALGQGPQFIFQYYREEENGRGNFPPRFSGLQFPNYSSELNVNALELDDSALYLCASTPGGAGGLYEQYFGPGTRLTVT.